The rows below give T cell receptor beta chains drawn from one sample of a study of a mutant IDH1 vaccine in newly diagnosed glioma. Their specific antigens are unknown. Clones were read by immunoSEQ multiplex PCR, and TCRdb kept only the in-frame ones, dropping some. The repertoire holds 82,000 or so clones, with roughly 85% as singletons. Sequencing used PBMCs, obtained from a glioma patient whose treatment included an IDH1 peptide vaccine. These TCRs come from a man aged 30 to 39 with glioma. Some clones in this sample may be carry-over from other donors' samples. The CDR3 runs from the conserved cysteine through the conserved F or W. A D gene is named only where the DNA matches it firmly. The size entry is marked missing in some rows and otherwise reads once, few, many or a size class.

D gene: TRBD1; J gene: TRBJ2-1; V gene: TRBV27; clone size: NA; CDR3 protein: CASSFTGGANEQFF; CDR3 DNA: TGTGCCAGCAGTTTTACAGGGGGCGCGAATGAGCAGTTCTTC
D gene: NA; J gene: TRBJ2-7; V gene: TRBV7-8; clone size: NA; CDR3 protein: CASSLVPAEVHEQYF; CDR3 DNA: TGTGCCAGCAGCTTAGTACCAGCCGAGGTCCACGAGCAGTACTTC
D gene: TRBD2; J gene: TRBJ2-2; V gene: TRBV4-1; clone size: NA; CDR3 protein: CASGIAGGYRDTGELFF; CDR3 DNA: TGCGCCAGCGGGATTGCGGGAGGGTATAGGGACACCGGGGAGCTGTTTTTT
D gene: NA; J gene: TRBJ2-2; V gene: TRBV28; clone size: NA; CDR3 protein: CASRVTRGELFF; CDR3 DNA: TGTGCCAGCCGGGTTACCAGGGGGGAGCTGTTTTTT
D gene: NA; J gene: TRBJ2-2; V gene: TRBV7-3; clone size: NA; CDR3 protein: CASSLRPGTNTGELFF; CDR3 DNA: TGTGCCAGCAGCTTACGCCCGGGTACTAACACCGGGGAGCTGTTTTTT
D gene: NA; J gene: TRBJ1-1; V gene: TRBV27; clone size: medium-sized; CDR3 protein: CASSQGSMNTEAFF; CDR3 DNA: TGTGCCAGCAGTCAGGGTTCCATGAACACTGAAGCTTTCTTT
D gene: NA; J gene: TRBJ2-3; V gene: TRBV6-6; clone size: NA; CDR3 protein: CASSPSGGQRDTQYF; CDR3 DNA: TGTGCCAGCAGTCCCTCGGGGGGACAACGGGATACGCAGTATTTT
D gene: NA; J gene: TRBJ2-7; V gene: TRBV7-9; clone size: NA; CDR3 protein: CASSTRQATYEQYF; CDR3 DNA: TGTGCCAGCAGCACCAGACAGGCTACCTACGAGCAGTACTTC
D gene: NA; J gene: TRBJ2-7; V gene: TRBV10-3; clone size: NA; CDR3 protein: CAISEFDSSYEQYF; CDR3 DNA: TGTGCCATCAGTGAGTTTGATAGCTCCTACGAGCAGTACTTC
D gene: NA; J gene: TRBJ1-2; V gene: TRBV5-6; clone size: NA; CDR3 protein: CASTFSRVASSGYTF; CDR3 DNA: TGTGCCAGCACCTTTTCTCGGGTGGCATCATCGGGCTACACCTTC
D gene: TRBD1; J gene: TRBJ1-4; V gene: TRBV2; clone size: few; CDR3 protein: CASTMDREAEKLFF; CDR3 DNA: TGTGCCAGCACTATGGACAGGGAGGCCGAAAAACTGTTTTTT
D gene: TRBD1; J gene: TRBJ1-1; V gene: TRBV5-1; clone size: NA; CDR3 protein: CASSFQGVGTEAFF; CDR3 DNA: TGCGCCAGCAGCTTCCAGGGGGTCGGCACTGAAGCTTTCTTT
D gene: NA; J gene: TRBJ1-5; V gene: TRBV28; clone size: NA; CDR3 protein: CASSPLSPLVGQPQHF; CDR3 DNA: TGTGCCAGCAGTCCCCTAAGTCCTCTGGTCGGTCAGCCCCAGCATTTT
D gene: TRBD2; J gene: TRBJ2-7; V gene: TRBV4-1; clone size: NA; CDR3 protein: CASSQETGLAGNTFF; CDR3 DNA: TGCGCCAGCAGCCAAGAGACAGGACTAGCGGGTAATACCTTCTTC
D gene: NA; J gene: TRBJ1-2; V gene: TRBV2; clone size: NA; CDR3 protein: CASSEPTGYGYTF; CDR3 DNA: TGTGCCAGCAGTGAGCCGACCGGCTATGGCTACACCTTC
D gene: TRBD2; J gene: TRBJ2-1; V gene: TRBV7-2; clone size: NA; CDR3 protein: CASSSRAGAGGNEQFF; CDR3 DNA: TGTGCCAGCAGCTCTAGGGCGGGAGCAGGAGGAAATGAGCAGTTCTTC
D gene: NA; J gene: TRBJ1-1; V gene: TRBV7-2; clone size: NA; CDR3 protein: CASSLGGRNTEAFF; CDR3 DNA: TGTGCCAGCAGCTTAGGAGGGAGGAACACTGAAGCTTTCTTT
D gene: TRBD1; J gene: TRBJ2-3; V gene: TRBV5-5; clone size: NA; CDR3 protein: CASSLQPTGGYTDTQYF; CDR3 DNA: TGTGCCAGCAGCTTGCAACCGACAGGGGGCTATACAGATACGCAGTATTTT
D gene: NA; J gene: TRBJ1-2; V gene: TRBV27; clone size: once; CDR3 protein: CASSLDSTGYYGYTF; CDR3 DNA: TGTGCCAGCAGTTTAGATTCGACAGGCTACTATGGCTACACCTTC
D gene: NA; J gene: TRBJ2-3; V gene: TRBV11-2; clone size: NA; CDR3 protein: CASSQRVDTDTQYF; CDR3 DNA: TGTGCCAGCAGCCAGAGGGTGGACACAGATACGCAGTATTTT
D gene: TRBD1; J gene: TRBJ1-5; V gene: TRBV19; clone size: NA; CDR3 protein: CASQITAGGDQPQHF; CDR3 DNA: TGTGCCAGTCAAATAACGGCAGGGGGGGATCAGCCCCAGCATTTT
D gene: NA; J gene: TRBJ2-5; V gene: TRBV5-1; clone size: NA; CDR3 protein: CASSLFGTDPETQYF; CDR3 DNA: TGCGCCAGCAGCTTGTTTGGGACGGACCCAGAGACCCAGTACTTC
D gene: NA; J gene: TRBJ2-2; V gene: TRBV7-2; clone size: NA; CDR3 protein: CASSLRGLAGELFF; CDR3 DNA: TGTGCCAGCAGCTTGAGGGGCTTGGCCGGGGAGCTGTTTTTT
D gene: NA; J gene: TRBJ1-2; V gene: TRBV7-2; clone size: NA; CDR3 protein: CASSQRTVNYGYTF; CDR3 DNA: TGTGCCAGCAGCCAACGGACCGTTAACTATGGCTACACCTTC
D gene: NA; J gene: TRBJ1-2; V gene: TRBV30; clone size: NA; CDR3 protein: CAWSVRDTVSYTF; CDR3 DNA: TGTGCCTGGAGTGTACGTGACACGGTTTCCTACACCTTC